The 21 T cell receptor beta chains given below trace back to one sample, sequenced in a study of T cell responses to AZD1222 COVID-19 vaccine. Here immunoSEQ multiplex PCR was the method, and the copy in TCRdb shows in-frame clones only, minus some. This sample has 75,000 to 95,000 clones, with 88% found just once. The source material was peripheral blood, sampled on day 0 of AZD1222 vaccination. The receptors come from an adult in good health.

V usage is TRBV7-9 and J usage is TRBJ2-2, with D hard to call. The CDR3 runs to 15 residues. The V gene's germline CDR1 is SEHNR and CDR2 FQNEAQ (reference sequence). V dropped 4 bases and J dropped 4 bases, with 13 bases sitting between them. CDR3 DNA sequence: TGTGCCAGCAGCTGGAGTTTTGGGCGCACCGGGGAGCTGTTTTTT. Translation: CASSWSFGRTGELFF. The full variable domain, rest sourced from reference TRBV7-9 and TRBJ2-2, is DTGVSQNPRHKITKRGQNVTFRCDPISEHNRLYWYRQTLGQGPEFLTYFQNEAQLEKSRLLSDRFSAERPKGSFSTLEIQRTEQGDSAMYLCASSWSFGRTGELFFGEGSRLTVL.

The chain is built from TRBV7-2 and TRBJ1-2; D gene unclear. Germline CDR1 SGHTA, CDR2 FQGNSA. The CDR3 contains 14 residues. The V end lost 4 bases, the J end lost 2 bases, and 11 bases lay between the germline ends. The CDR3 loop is CASSSPRGNYGYTF. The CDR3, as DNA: TGTGCCAGCAGCTCCCCCCGGGGAAACTATGGCTACACCTTC.

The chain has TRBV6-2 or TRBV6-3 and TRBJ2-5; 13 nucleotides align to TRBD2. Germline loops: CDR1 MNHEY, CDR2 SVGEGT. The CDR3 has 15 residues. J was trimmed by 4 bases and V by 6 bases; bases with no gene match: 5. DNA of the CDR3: TGTGCCAGCAGCCTCGGACTAGCGGGAGCAGAGACCCAGTACTTC. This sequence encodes CASSLGLAGAETQYF.

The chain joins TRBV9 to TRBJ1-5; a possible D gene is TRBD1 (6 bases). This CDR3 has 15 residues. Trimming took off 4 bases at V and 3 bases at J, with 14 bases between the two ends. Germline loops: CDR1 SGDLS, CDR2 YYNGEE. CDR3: CASSTSGQNNQPQHF. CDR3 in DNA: TGTGCCAGCAGCACCTCGGGACAAAACAATCAGCCCCAGCATTTT.

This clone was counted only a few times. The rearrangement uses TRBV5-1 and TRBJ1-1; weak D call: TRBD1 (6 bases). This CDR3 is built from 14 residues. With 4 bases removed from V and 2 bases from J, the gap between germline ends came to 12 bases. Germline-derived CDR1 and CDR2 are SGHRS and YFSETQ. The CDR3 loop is CASSNGQPNTEAFF. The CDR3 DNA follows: TGCGCCAGCAGCAACGGACAGCCAAACACTGAAGCTTTCTTT.

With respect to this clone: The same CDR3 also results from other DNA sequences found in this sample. The CDR3 DNA follows: TGTGCCAGCTCACCCGGACAGGGCAATGAGCAGTTCTTC. Protein product: CASSPGQGNEQFF. The V and J genes are TRBV18 and TRBJ2-1; 8 bases align to TRBD1. V shed 3 bases and J 6 bases; nucleotides not matched to a gene: 1. This CDR3 spans 13 amino acids. Germline assignment: CDR1 KGHSH and CDR2 LQKENI. Together with reference TRBV18 and TRBJ2-1, the CDR3 gives the full variable domain: NAGVMQNPRHLVRRRGQEARLRCSPMKGHSHVYWYRQLPEEGLKFMVYLQKENIIDESGMPKERFSAEFPKEGPSILRIQQVVRGDSAAYFCASSPGQGNEQFFGPGTRLTVL.

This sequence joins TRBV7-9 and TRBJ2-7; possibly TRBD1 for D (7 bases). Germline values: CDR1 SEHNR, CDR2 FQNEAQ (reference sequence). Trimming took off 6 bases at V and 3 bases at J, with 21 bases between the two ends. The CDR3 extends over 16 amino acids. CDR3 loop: CASSPRVAGQSYEQYF. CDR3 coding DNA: TGTGCCAGCAGTCCCCGAGTTGCGGGACAGAGCTACGAGCAGTACTTC. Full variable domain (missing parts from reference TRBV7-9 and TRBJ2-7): DTGVSQNPRHKITKRGQNVTFRCDPISEHNRLYWYRQTLGQGPEFLTYFQNEAQLEKSRLLSDRFSAERPKGSFSTLEIQRTEQGDSAMYLCASSPRVAGQSYEQYFGPGTRLTVT.

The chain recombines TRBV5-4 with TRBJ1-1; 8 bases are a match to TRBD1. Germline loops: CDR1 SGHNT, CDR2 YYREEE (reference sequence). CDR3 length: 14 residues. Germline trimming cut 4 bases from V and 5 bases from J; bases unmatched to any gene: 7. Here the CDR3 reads CASSGGQAKTEAFF. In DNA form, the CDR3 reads TGTGCCAGCAGCGGGGGACAGGCCAAGACTGAAGCTTTCTTT.

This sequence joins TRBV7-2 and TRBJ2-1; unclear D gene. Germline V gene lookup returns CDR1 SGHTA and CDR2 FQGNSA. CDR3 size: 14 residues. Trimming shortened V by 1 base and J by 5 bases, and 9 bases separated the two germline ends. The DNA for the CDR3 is TGTGCCAGCAGCTTAGTTATCCACCACAATGAGCAGTTCTTC. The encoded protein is CASSLVIHHNEQFF.

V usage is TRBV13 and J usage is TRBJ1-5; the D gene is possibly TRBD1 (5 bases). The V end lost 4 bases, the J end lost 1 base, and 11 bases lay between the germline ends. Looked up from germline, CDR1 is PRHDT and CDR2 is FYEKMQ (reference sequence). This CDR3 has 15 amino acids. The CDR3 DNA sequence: TGTGCCAGCAGCTCCGGGGGGAGGAGCAATCAGCCCCAGCATTTT. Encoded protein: CASSSGGRSNQPQHF.

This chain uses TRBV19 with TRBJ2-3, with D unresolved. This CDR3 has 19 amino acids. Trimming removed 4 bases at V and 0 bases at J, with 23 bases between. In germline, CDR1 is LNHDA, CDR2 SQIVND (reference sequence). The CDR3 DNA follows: TGTGCCAGTAGTACGACTCCGCCCCAGGTGAACCTTAGCACAGATACGCAGTATTTT. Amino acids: CASSTTPPQVNLSTDTQYF.

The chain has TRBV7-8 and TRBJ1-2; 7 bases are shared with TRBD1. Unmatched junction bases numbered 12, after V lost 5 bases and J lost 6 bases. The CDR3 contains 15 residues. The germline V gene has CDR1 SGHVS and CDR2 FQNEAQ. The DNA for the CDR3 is TGTGCCAGCAGCCCACGACAGGGAATGAGGGATGGCTACACCTTC. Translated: CASSPRQGMRDGYTF.

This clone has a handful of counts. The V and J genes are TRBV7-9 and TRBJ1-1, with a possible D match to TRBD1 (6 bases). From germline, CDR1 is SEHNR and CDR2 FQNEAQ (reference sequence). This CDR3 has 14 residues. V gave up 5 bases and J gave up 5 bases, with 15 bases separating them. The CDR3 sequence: CASSPLGGGTEAFF. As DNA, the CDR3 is TGTGCCAGCAGCCCCCTAGGGGGTGGGACTGAAGCTTTCTTT. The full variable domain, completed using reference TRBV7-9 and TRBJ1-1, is DTGVSQNPRHKITKRGQNVTFRCDPISEHNRLYWYRQTLGQGPEFLTYFQNEAQLEKSRLLSDRFSAERPKGSFSTLEIQRTEQGDSAMYLCASSPLGGGTEAFFGQGTRLTVV.

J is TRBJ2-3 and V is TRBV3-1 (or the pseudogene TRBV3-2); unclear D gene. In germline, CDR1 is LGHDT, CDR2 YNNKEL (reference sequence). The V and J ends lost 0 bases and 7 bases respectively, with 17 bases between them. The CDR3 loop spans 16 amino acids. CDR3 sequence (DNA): TGTGCCAGCAGCCAAGACCCCGCAACCGTCCTGAATACGCAGTATTTT. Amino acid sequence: CASSQDPATVLNTQYF.

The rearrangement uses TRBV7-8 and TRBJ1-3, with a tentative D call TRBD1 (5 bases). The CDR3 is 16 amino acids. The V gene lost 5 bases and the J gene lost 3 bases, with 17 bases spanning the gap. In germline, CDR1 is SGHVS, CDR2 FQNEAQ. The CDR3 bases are TGTGCCAGCAGCCATCCCCACGGGGCGAGTGGAAACACCATATATTTT. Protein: CASSHPHGASGNTIYF. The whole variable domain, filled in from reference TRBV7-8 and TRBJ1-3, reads GAGVSQSPRYKVAKRGQDVALRCDPISGHVSLFWYQQALGQGPEFLTYFQNEAQLDKSGLPSDRFFAERPEGSVSTLKIQRTQQEDSAVYLCASSHPHGASGNTIYFGEGSWLTVV.

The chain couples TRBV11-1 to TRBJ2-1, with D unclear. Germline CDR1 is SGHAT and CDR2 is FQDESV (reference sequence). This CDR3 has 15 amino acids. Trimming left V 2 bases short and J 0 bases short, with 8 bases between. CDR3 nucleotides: TGTGCCAGCAGCTTAACGGAAAGCTCCTACAATGAGCAGTTCTTC. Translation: CASSLTESSYNEQFF.

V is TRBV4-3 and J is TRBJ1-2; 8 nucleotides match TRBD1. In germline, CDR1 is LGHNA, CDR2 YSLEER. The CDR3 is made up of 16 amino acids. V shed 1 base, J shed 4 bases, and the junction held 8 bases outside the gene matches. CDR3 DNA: TGCGCCAGCAGCCAAGGCTCAACAGGGGGGGCCTATGGCTACACCTTC. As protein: CASSQGSTGGAYGYTF.

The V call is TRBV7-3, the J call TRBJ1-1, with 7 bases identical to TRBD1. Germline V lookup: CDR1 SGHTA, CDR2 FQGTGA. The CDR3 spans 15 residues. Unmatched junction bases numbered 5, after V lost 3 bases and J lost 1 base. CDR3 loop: CASSFDRDRNTEAFF. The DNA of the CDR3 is TGTGCCAGCAGCTTCGACAGGGATCGGAACACTGAAGCTTTCTTT.

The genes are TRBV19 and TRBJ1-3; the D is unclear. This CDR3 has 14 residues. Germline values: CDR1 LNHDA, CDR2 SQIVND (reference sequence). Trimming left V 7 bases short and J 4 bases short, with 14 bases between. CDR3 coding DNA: TGTGCCAGTACTCGCCGGGCAGGAGGAAACACCATATATTTT. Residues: CASTRRAGGNTIYF.

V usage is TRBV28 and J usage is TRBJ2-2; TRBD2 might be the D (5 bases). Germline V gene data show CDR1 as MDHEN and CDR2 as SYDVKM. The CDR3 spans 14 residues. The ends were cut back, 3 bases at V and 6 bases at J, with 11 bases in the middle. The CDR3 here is CASSLGAGSGELFF. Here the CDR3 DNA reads TGTGCCAGCAGTTTGGGAGCTGGGTCCGGGGAGCTGTTTTTT.

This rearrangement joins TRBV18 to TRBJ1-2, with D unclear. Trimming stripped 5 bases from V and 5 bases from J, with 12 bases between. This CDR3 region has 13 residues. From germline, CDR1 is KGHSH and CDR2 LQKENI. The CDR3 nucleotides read TGTGCCAGCTCAACCCGGACTGCGTATGGCTACACCTTC. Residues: CASSTRTAYGYTF.